This T cell receptor (beta chain) was identified during a study of yellow fever vaccine responses in identical twins. A note on this clonotype: Its target is not known.

Trimming took 5 bases from V and 5 from J; bases not matched to a gene: 10. This CDR3 comprises 15 residues. Germline values: CDR1 SQVTM, CDR2 ANQGSEA. Study-level points and caveats: After vaccination, twins' T cell response reportedly seemed partly convergent, partly personalized.

MiXCR was run by TCRdb on the RT-PCR reads, yielding one entry per CDR3 protein. The sample includes approximately 2,200 distinct CDR3 sequences, approximately 87% seen only once; the top ten take around 3.4%. Source: T cells from blood (PBMCs), unsorted or a sorted subset (not recorded which), taken before or after yellow fever vaccination (not recorded which). The rearrangement uses TRBV29-1 and TRBJ2-7; 12 nucleotides line up with TRBD1. The TCR comes from a young woman who received the yellow fever vaccine. CDR3 bases: TGCAGCGTTCGGCCCTCCGGGACAGGGGGCCACGAGCAGTACTTC. It codes for CSVRPSGTGGHEQYF.